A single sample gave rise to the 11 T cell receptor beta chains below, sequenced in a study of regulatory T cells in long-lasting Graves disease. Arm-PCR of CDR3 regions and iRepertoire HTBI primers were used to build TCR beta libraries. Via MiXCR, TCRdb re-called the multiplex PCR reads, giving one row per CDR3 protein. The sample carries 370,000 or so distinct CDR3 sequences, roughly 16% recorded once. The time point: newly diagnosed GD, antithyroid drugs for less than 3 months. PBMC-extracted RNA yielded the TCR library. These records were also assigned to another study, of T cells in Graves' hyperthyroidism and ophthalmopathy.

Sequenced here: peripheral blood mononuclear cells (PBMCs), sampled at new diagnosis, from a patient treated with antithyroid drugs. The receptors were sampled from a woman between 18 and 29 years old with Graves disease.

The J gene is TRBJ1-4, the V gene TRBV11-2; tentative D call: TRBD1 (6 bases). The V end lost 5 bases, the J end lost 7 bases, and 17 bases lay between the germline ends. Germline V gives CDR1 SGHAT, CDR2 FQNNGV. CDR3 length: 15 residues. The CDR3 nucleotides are TGTGCCAGCAGCGTTACAGGGAATCGGGCTGAAAAACTGTTTTTT. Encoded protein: CASSVTGNRAEKLFF.

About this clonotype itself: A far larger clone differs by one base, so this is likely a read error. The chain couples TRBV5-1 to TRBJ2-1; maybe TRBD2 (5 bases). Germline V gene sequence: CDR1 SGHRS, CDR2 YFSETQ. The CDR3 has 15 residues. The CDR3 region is CASSIGGISGNEQFF. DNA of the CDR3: TGTGCCAGCAGCATAGGCGGAATCTCGGGGAATGAGCAGTTCTTC.

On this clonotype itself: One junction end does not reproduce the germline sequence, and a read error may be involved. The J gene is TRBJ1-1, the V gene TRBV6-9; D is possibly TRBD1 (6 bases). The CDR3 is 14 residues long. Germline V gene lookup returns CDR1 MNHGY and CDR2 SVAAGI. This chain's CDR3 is CASSWTEKNTGAFF. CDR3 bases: TGTGCCAGCAGTTGGACAGAAAAGAACACTGGAGCTTTCTTT.

CDR3 sequence: CAISESQGRGGQFF. The DNA for the CDR3 is TGTGCCATCAGTGAGTCCCAGGGGCGTGGTGGGCAGTTCTTC. V is TRBV10-3 and J is TRBJ2-1; D is possibly TRBD1 (6 bases). CDR1 is ENHRY and CDR2 is SYGVKD in the germline V gene. Trimming took 0 bases from V and 12 from J, leaving 15 bases between them. The CDR3 consists of 14 residues.

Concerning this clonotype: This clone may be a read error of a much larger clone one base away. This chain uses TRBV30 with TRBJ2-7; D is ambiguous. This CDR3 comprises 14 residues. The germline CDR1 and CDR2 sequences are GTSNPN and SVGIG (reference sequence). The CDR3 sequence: CAWSVGSGVHERYF. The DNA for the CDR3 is TGTGCCTGGAGTGTAGGTAGTGGAGTACACGAGCGGTACTTC.

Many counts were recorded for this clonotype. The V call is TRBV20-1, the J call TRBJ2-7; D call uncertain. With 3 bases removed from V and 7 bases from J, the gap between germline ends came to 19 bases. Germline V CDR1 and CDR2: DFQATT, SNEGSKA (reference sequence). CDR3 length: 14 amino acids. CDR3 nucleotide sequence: TGCAGTGCTAGGGGTCGGCAGGCGGTGGGAGAGCAGTACTTC. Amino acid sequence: CSARGRQAVGEQYF.

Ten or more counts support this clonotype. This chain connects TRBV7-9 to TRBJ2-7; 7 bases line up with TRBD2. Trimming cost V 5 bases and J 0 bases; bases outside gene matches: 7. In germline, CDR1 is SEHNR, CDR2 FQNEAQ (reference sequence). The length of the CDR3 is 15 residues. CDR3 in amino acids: CASSLRGVSSYEQYF. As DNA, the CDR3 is TGTGCCAGCAGCCTACGGGGGGTAAGCTCCTACGAGCAGTACTTC.

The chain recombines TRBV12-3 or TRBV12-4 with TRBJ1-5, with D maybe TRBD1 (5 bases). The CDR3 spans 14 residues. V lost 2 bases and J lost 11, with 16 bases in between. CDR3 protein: CASSLSSTRGAQHF. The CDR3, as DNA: TGTGCCAGCAGTTTATCGTCCACCCGGGGGGCCCAGCATTTT.

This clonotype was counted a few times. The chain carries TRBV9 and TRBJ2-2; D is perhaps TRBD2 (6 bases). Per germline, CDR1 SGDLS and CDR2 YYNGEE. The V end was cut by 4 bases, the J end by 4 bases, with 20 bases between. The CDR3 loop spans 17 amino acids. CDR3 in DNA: TGTGCCAGCAGCCCGCGGGGTAGCGGAGCGAGCACCGGGGAGCTGTTTTTT. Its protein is CASSPRGSGASTGELFF.

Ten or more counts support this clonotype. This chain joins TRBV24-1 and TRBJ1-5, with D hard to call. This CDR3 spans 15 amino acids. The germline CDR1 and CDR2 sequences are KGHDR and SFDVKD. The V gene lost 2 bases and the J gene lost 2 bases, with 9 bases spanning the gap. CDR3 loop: CATSDSLEGNQPQHF. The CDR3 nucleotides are TGTGCCACCAGTGATTCCCTCGAGGGCAATCAGCCCCAGCATTTT.

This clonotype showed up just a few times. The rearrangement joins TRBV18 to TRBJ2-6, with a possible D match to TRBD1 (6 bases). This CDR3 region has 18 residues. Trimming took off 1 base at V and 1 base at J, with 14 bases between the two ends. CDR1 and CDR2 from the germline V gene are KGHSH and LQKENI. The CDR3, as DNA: TGTGCCAGCTCACCACTCGCGGACAGCCAATCTGGGGCCAACGTCCTGACTTTC. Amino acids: CASSPLADSQSGANVLTF.